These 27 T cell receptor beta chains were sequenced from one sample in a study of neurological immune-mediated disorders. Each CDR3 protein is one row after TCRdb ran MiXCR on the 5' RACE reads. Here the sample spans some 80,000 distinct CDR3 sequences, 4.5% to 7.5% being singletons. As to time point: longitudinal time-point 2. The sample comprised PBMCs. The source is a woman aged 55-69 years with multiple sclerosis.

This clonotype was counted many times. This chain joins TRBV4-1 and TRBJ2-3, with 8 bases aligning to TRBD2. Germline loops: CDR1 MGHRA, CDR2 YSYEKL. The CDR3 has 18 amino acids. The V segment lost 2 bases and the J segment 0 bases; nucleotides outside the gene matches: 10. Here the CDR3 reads CASSQILRRGGSTDTQYF. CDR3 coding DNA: TGCGCCAGCAGCCAAATCCTTCGGCGCGGGGGGAGCACAGATACGCAGTATTTT.

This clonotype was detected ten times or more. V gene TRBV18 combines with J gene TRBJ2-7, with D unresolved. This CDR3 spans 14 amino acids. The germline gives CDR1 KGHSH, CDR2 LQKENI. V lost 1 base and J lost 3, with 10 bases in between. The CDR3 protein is CASSPRGRVYEQYF. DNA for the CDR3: TGTGCCAGCTCACCACGAGGACGGGTCTACGAGCAGTACTTC.

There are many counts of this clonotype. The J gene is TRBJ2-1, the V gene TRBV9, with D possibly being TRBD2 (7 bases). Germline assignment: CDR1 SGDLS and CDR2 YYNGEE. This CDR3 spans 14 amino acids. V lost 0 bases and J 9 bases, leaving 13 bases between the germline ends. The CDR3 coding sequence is TGTGCCAGCAGCGTAGTATATGGGGGGGCTGAGCAGTTCTTC. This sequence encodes CASSVVYGGAEQFF.

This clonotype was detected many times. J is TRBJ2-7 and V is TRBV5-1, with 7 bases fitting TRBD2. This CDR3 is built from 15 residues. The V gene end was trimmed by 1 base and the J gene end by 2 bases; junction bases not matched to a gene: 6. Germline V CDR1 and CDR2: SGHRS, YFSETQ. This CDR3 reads CASSLTGGSTYEQYF. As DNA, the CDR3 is TGCGCCAGCAGCTTGACCGGGGGGTCAACCTACGAGCAGTACTTC.

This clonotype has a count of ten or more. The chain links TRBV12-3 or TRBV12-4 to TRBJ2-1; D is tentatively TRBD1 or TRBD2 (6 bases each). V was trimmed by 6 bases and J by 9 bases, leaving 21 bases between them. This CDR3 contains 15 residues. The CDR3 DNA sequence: TGTGCCAGCAGCCCAGGGGACTCCCAGGTGACTGAGCAGTTCTTC. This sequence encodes CASSPGDSQVTEQFF.

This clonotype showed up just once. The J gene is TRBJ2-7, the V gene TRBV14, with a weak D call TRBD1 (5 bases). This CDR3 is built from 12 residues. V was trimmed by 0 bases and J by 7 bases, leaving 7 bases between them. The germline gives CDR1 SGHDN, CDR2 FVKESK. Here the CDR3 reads CASSQEAGEQYF. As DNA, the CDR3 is TGTGCCAGCAGCCAAGAAGCAGGGGAGCAGTACTTC.

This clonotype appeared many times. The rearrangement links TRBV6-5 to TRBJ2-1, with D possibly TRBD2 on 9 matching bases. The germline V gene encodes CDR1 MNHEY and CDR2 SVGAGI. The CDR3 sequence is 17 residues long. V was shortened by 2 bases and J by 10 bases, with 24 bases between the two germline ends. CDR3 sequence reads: CASSYTPGGGGAREQFF. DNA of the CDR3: TGTGCCAGCAGTTACACCCCAGGGGGCGGGGGGGCGAGGGAGCAGTTCTTC.

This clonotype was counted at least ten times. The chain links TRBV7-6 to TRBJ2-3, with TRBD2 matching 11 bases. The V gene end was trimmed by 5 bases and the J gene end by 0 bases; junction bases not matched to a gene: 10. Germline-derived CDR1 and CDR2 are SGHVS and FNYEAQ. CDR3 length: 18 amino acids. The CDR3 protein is CASSPLAGGGFSTDTQYF. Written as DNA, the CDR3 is TGTGCCAGCAGCCCTCTAGCGGGGGGCGGATTTAGCACAGATACGCAGTATTTT. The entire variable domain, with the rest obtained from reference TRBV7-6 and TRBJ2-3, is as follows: GAGVSQSPRYKVTKRGQDVALRCDPISGHVSLYWYRQALGQGPEFLTYFNYEAQQDKSGLPNDRFSAERPEGSISTLTIQRTEQRDSAMYRCASSPLAGGGFSTDTQYFGPGTRLTVL.

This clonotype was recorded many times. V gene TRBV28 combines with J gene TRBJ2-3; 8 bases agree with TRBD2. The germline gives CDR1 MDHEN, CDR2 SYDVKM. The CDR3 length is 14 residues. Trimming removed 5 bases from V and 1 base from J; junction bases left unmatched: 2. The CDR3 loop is CASSHGGGTDTQYF. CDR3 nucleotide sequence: TGTGCCAGCAGTCACGGGGGGGGCACAGATACGCAGTATTTT. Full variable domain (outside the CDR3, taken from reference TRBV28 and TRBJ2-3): DVKVTQSSRYLVKRTGEKVFLECVQDMDHENMFWYRQDPGLGLRLIYFSYDVKMKEKGDIPEGYSVSREKKERFSLILESASTNQTSMYLCASSHGGGTDTQYFGPGTRLTVL.

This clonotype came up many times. CDR3 sequence (DNA): TGTGCCAGCAGCCGGGACAGAGGCAATCAGCCCCAGCATTTT. Protein sequence: CASSRDRGNQPQHF. The chain links TRBV2 to TRBJ1-5; TRBD1 agrees at 7 bases. V lost 6 bases, J lost 2 bases, and 4 bases stayed unmatched. The CDR3 extends over 14 amino acids. CDR1 SNHLY and CDR2 FYNNEI come from the germline V gene.

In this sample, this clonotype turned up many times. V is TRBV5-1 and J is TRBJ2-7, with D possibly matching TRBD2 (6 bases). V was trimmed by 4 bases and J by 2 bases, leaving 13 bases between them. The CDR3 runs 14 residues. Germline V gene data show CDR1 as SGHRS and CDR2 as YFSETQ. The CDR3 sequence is CASSRRDGPYEQYF. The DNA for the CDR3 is TGCGCCAGCAGCCGGCGGGACGGACCCTACGAGCAGTACTTC.

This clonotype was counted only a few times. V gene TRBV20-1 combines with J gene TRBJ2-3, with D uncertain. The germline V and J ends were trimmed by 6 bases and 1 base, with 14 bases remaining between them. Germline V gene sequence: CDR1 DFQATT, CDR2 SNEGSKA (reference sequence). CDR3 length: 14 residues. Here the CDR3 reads CSAVTNSGTDTQYF. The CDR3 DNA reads TGCAGTGCCGTTACTAACTCAGGCACAGATACGCAGTATTTT.

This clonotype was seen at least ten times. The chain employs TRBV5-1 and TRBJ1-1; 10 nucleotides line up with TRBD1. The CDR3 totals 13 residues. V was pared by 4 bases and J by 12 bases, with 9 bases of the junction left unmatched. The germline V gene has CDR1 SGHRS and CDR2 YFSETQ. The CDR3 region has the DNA TGCGCCAGCAGCATGGGGGACAGGGGAACTACTTTCTTT. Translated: CASSMGDRGTTFF.

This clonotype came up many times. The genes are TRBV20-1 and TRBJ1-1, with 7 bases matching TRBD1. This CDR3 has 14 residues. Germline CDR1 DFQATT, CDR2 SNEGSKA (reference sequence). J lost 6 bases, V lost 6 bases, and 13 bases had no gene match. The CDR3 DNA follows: TGCAGTGCCCCGACAGGGAACCGACTACCTGAAGCTTTCTTT. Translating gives CSAPTGNRLPEAFF.

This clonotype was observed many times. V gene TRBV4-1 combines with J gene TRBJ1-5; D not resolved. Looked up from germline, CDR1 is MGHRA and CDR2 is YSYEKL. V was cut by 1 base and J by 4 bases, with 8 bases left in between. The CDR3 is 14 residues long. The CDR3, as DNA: TGCGCCAGCAGCCAAGGACTCTTAAATCAGCCCCAGCATTTT. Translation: CASSQGLLNQPQHF.

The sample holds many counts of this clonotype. The CDR3 protein is CASSLFRTGNTEAFF. In DNA, the CDR3 is TGCGCCAGCAGCTTGTTTAGGACGGGGAACACTGAAGCTTTCTTT. J is TRBJ1-1 and V is TRBV5-1; no firm D call. Between the trimmed V and J ends, which lost 1 base and 1 base, there was a span of 11 bases. CDR1 and CDR2 (germline): SGHRS, YFSETQ. The CDR3 is 15 amino acids. Looking up the rest from reference TRBV5-1 and TRBJ1-1 gives the full variable domain: KAGVTQTPRYLIKTRGQQVTLSCSPISGHRSVSWYQQTPGQGLQFLFEYFSETQRNKGNFPGRFSGRQFSNSRSEMNVSTLELGDSALYLCASSLFRTGNTEAFFGQGTRLTVV.

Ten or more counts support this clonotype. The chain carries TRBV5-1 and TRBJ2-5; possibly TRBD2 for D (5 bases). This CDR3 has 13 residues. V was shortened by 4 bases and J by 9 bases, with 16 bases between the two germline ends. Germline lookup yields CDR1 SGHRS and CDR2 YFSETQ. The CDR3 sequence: CASSPGSGDAQYF. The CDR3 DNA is TGCGCCAGCAGCCCCGGATCCGGGGATGCCCAGTACTTC.

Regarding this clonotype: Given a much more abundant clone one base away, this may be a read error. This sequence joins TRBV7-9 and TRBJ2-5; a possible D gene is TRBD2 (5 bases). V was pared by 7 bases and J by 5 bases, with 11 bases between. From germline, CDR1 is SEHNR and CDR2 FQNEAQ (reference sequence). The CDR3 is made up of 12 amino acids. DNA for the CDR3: TGTGCCAGCACAGAGGGCCACGAGACCCAGTACTTC. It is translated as CASTEGHETQYF.

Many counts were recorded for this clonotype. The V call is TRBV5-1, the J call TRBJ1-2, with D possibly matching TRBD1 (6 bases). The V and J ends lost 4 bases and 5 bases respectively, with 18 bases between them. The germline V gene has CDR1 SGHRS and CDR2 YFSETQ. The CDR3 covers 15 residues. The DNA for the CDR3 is TGCGCCAGCAGCCGCACCCTTCGGGACACTTATGGCTACACCTTC. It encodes CASSRTLRDTYGYTF.

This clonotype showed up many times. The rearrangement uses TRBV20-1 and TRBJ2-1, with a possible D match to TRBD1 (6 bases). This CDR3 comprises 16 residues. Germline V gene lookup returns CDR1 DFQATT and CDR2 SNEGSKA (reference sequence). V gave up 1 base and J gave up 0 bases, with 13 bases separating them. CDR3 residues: CSARVQRGSSYNEQFF. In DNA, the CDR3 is TGCAGTGCTAGAGTCCAAAGGGGGAGCTCCTACAATGAGCAGTTCTTC.

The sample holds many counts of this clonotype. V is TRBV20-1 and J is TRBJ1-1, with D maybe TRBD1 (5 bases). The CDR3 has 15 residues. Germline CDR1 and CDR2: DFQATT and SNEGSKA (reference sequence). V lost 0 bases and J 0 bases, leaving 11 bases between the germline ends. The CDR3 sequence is CSARDRAGVNTEAFF. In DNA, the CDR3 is TGCAGTGCTAGAGACAGGGCTGGGGTGAACACTGAAGCTTTCTTT.

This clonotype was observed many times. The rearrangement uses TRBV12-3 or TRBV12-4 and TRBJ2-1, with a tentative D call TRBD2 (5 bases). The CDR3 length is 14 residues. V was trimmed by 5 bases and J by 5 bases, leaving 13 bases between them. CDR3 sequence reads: CASSPRLWDNEQFF. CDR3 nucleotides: TGTGCCAGCAGTCCCCGACTATGGGACAATGAGCAGTTCTTC.

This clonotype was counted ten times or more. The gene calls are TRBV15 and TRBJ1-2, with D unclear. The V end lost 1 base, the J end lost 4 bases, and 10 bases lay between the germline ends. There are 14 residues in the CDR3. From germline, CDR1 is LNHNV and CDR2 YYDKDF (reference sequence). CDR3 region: CATSRGERAYGYTF. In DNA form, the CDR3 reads TGTGCCACCAGCAGAGGGGAGCGCGCCTATGGCTACACCTTC.

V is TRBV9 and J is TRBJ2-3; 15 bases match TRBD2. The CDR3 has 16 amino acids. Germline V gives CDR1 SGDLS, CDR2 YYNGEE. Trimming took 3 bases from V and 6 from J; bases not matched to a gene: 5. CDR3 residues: CASSGTSGGAPDTQYF. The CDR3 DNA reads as TGTGCCAGCAGCGGGACTAGCGGGGGGGCTCCCGATACGCAGTATTTT. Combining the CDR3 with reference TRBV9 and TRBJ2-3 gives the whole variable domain DSGVTQTPKHLITATGQRVTLRCSPRSGDLSVYWYQQSLDQGLQFLIQYYNGEERAKGNILERFSAQQFPDLHSELNLSSLELGDSALYFCASSGTSGGAPDTQYFGPGTRLTVL.

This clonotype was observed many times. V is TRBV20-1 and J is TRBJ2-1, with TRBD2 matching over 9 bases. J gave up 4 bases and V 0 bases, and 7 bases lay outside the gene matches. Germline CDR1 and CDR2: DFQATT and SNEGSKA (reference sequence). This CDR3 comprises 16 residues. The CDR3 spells CSARDGGGASYNEQFF. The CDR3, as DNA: TGCAGTGCTAGAGATGGCGGGGGGGCCTCGTACAATGAGCAGTTCTTC.

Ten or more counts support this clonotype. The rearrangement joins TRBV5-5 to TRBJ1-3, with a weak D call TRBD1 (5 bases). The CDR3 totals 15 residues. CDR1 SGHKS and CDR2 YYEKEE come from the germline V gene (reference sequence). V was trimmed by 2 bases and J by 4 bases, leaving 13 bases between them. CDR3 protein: CASSLIRDAGNTIYF. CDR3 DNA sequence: TGTGCCAGCAGCTTAATCAGGGACGCCGGAAACACCATATATTTT.

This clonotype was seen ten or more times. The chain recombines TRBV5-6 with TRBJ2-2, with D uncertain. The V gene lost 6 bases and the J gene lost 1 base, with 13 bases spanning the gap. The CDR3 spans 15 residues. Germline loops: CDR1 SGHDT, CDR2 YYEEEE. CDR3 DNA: TGTGCCAGCACCCCCACCCTGGGGAACACCGGGGAGCTGTTTTTT. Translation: CASTPTLGNTGELFF.